This entry lists 23 T cell receptor beta chains sequenced from one sample in a study of molecular identifiers for immune sequencing clone quantification. In TCRdb, the PCR reads were re-called with MiXCR into one record per CDR3 protein. The sample contains about half a million distinct CDR3 sequences, about 21% of which appear only once. Sequencing was done on a sample of naive CD8+ T cells from blood, with Jurkat cell RNA spiked in. Subset defined: FACS-sorted CD8+CD4-CCR7+CD45RA+ naive T cells. The receptors stem from a human donor in good health. Some libraries in this study had Jurkat cell RNA spiked in.

This clonotype was counted only a few times. This sequence joins TRBV4-1 and TRBJ2-3, with TRBD1 matching over 7 bases. Germline V gives CDR1 MGHRA, CDR2 YSYEKL. Losses at the gene ends were 1 base for V and 0 bases for J; bases not matched to a gene: 7. There are 17 residues in the CDR3. The CDR3 sequence: CASSQAFQGVSTDTQYF. DNA of the CDR3: TGCGCCAGCAGCCAAGCGTTCCAGGGGGTTAGCACAGATACGCAGTATTTT.

Comments on this clonotype: A much larger clone lies a single base off, so this may be a read error. The gene calls are TRBV7-2 and TRBJ1-1; D call uncertain. CDR3 length equals 14 residues. The germline V gene encodes CDR1 SGHTA and CDR2 FQGNSA. The chain's CDR3 is CAGSLINRDTEAFF. Written as DNA, the CDR3 is TGTGCCGGCAGCTTAATAAATCGAGACACTGAAGCTTTCTTT.

For this clonotype: It may be a read error: a sequence one base away is much more abundant. This rearrangement joins TRBV20-1 to TRBJ2-4; D is unresolved. The CDR3 contains 17 residues. Germline V gene sequence: CDR1 DFQATT, CDR2 SNEGSKA (reference sequence). This chain's CDR3 is CGARSSKQTLGKNIQYF. The CDR3 DNA sequence: TGCGGTGCTAGAAGCAGCAAGCAGACGTTAGGCAAAAACATTCAGTACTTC.

Note on this clonotype: This may stem from a read error, because a much larger clone lies one nucleotide away. The chain has TRBV5-1 and TRBJ2-7; D gene unclear. The J call is in doubt because the DNA end fits TRBJ2-1 better. This CDR3 has 11 amino acids. Germline CDR1 reads SGHRS; CDR2 reads YFSETQ. CDR3 coding DNA: TGCGCCAGCAGCTTACGCTACGAGCAGTTCTTC. Translating it yields CASSLRYEQFF.

This clonotype was seen only a few times. The genes are TRBV20-1 and TRBJ1-2; D is uncertain. This CDR3 contains 17 residues. Between the trimmed V and J ends, which lost 2 bases and 3 bases, there was a span of 22 bases. Germline CDR1 DFQATT, CDR2 SNEGSKA (reference sequence). CDR3 sequence (DNA): TGCAGTGCTAGATTAGGCCGGCCAGCGGGAGGATACTATGGCTACACCTTC. Protein product: CSARLGRPAGGYYGYTF.

This clonotype has just a few counts. The chain has TRBV27 and TRBJ1-1, with D maybe TRBD1 (6 bases). The CDR3 is 11 amino acids. V was cut by 5 bases and J by 7 bases, with 8 bases left in between. CDR1 is MNHEY and CDR2 is SMNVEV in the germline V gene (reference sequence). Written as DNA, the CDR3 is TGTGCCAGCAGTAAGGGGGATGAAGCTTTCTTT. Protein product: CASSKGDEAFF.

The rearrangement uses TRBV4-2 and TRBJ2-3; possibly TRBD2 for D (6 bases). Per the germline V gene, CDR1 is LGHNA and CDR2 is YNFKEQ. With 5 bases removed from V and 2 bases from J, the gap between germline ends came to 11 bases. This CDR3 spans 14 amino acids. CDR3 loop: CASSNGGDTDTQYF. The CDR3 nucleotides read TGTGCCAGCAGCAACGGGGGTGACACAGATACGCAGTATTTT.

This clonotype has at least ten counts. CDR3 DNA: TGTGCCAGCAGCCCCCGAGACGCGAACACCGGGGAGCTGTTTTTT. Translated: CASSPRDANTGELFF. The chain couples TRBV7-9 to TRBJ2-2, with D hard to call. V lost 5 bases, J lost 0 bases, and 10 bases lay in between. In germline, CDR1 is SEHNR, CDR2 FQNEAQ (reference sequence). The CDR3 covers 15 residues.

In its sample, this clonotype was seen a few times. The CDR3 region is CASSLDVPRTGGTNTEAFF. The CDR3 nucleotides are TGTGCCAGCAGCTTAGACGTTCCAAGGACAGGGGGAACGAACACTGAAGCTTTCTTT. The rearrangement uses TRBV11-2 and TRBJ1-1, with TRBD1 matching over 10 bases. The CDR3 totals 19 residues. V was pared by 0 bases and J by 1 base, with 11 bases of the junction left unmatched. Germline V lookup: CDR1 SGHAT, CDR2 FQNNGV.

This clonotype was counted ten times or more. The chain couples TRBV4-3 to TRBJ2-4; 14 nucleotides agree with TRBD2. Trimming at V came to 3 bases and at J to 3 bases, leaving 4 bases not matched to a gene. The CDR3 totals 17 residues. The V gene's germline CDR1 is LGHNA and CDR2 YSLEER. The CDR3 DNA follows: TGCGCCAGCAGCCAGGGACTAGCGGGAGAAGTCAAAAACATTCAGTACTTC. Translation gives CASSQGLAGEVKNIQYF.

V and J are TRBV13 and TRBJ1-1, with D possibly matching TRBD1 (5 bases). CDR1 and CDR2 (germline): PRHDT, FYEKMQ (reference sequence). This CDR3 contains 14 residues. The V gene lost 5 bases and the J gene lost 3 bases, with 13 bases spanning the gap. CDR3 region: CASSRGGIDTEAFF. The DNA of the CDR3 is TGTGCCAGCAGCCGGGGGGGGATCGACACTGAAGCTTTCTTT.

In this sample, this clonotype turned up many times. The chain has TRBV20-1 and TRBJ1-5; possible D gene TRBD1, 5 bases. Trimming took off 0 bases at V and 11 bases at J, with 20 bases between the two ends. Germline CDR1 reads DFQATT; CDR2 reads SNEGSKA (reference sequence). The CDR3 runs 15 residues. DNA for the CDR3: TGCAGTGCTAGAGATGGCCAGGGTGGCCGGAGAGCCCAGCATTTT. Translating it yields CSARDGQGGRRAQHF.

This clonotype has ten or more counts. The chain uses TRBV27 and TRBJ1-6; D is unresolved. The germline V gene has CDR1 MNHEY and CDR2 SMNVEV (reference sequence). Trimming removed 3 bases from V and 0 bases from J, with 6 bases in between. This CDR3 contains 15 residues. The CDR3 region has the DNA TGTGCCAGCAGTTTTGAGTCCTCCTATAATTCACCCCTCCACTTT. Translation gives CASSFESSYNSPLHF.

The chain is built from TRBV20-1 and TRBJ2-7, with 11 bases fitting TRBD2. Germline CDR1 reads DFQATT; CDR2 reads SNEGSKA (reference sequence). The V and J ends lost 5 bases and 3 bases, in that order; junction bases with no gene match: 3. This CDR3 has 13 residues. Here the CDR3 reads CSAVGTSGYEQYF. The CDR3 coding sequence is TGCAGTGCTGTAGGGACTAGCGGCTACGAGCAGTACTTC.

Regarding this clonotype: A much larger clone is a single base away; this may be a read error. CDR3 protein: CASRLTDRAETQHF. The CDR3, as DNA: TGTGCCAGCAGACTCACCGACAGGGCAGAGACCCAGCACTTC. The gene calls are TRBV6-5 and TRBJ2-5; 7 bases align to TRBD1. Germline values: CDR1 MNHEY, CDR2 SVGAGI. The CDR3 is 14 residues long.

The CDR3 bases are TGTGCCAGCAGCCAAGATCCCGCTCTTGACCTCAATACCGGGGAGCTGTTTTTT. Its translation: CASSQDPALDLNTGELFF. The chain carries TRBV3-1 and TRBJ2-2; D gene ambiguous. Germline loops: CDR1 LGHDT, CDR2 YNNKEL (reference sequence). Trimming stripped 0 bases from V and 5 bases from J, with 19 bases between. The CDR3 runs 18 residues.

This sequence joins TRBV6-2 or TRBV6-3 and TRBJ1-5, with TRBD1 matching over 12 bases. The CDR3 is 16 amino acids. J gave up 6 bases and V 5 bases, and 8 bases lay outside the gene matches. Germline assignment: CDR1 MNHEY and CDR2 SVGEGT. CDR3 bases: TGTGCCAGCAGTAATCCGTGGGACAGGGGGCTTCAGCCCCAGCATTTT. Protein product: CASSNPWDRGLQPQHF.

The table lists this clonotype with a few counts. This CDR3 is CASSLVEGGYTEAFF. The CDR3 DNA sequence: TGCGCCAGCAGCTTGGTGGAGGGCGGTTACACTGAAGCTTTCTTT. V and J are TRBV5-1 and TRBJ1-1, with unresolved D. Germline CDR1 is SGHRS and CDR2 is YFSETQ. The V end was cut by 0 bases, the J end by 3 bases, with 12 bases between. This CDR3 is 15 amino acids long.

This rearrangement joins TRBV6-5 to TRBJ2-1, with 9 bases fitting TRBD1. The CDR3 is 15 amino acids. Germline CDR1 and CDR2: MNHEY and SVGAGI. J was trimmed by 8 bases and V by 4 bases; bases with no gene match: 9. This CDR3 is CASSFVGTGYDEQFF. CDR3 DNA: TGTGCCAGCAGTTTCGTCGGGACAGGGTACGATGAGCAGTTCTTC.

CDR3 sequence reads: CASSPTSGSLWGETQYF. CDR3 DNA sequence: TGTGCCAGCTCACCCACTAGCGGGAGCTTGTGGGGAGAGACCCAGTACTTC. This chain connects TRBV18 to TRBJ2-5, with 11 bases fitting TRBD2. The germline V gene encodes CDR1 KGHSH and CDR2 LQKENI. Unmatched junction bases numbered 10, after V lost 3 bases and J lost 4 bases. The CDR3 is 17 amino acids. Looking up the rest from reference TRBV18 and TRBJ2-5 gives the full variable domain: NAGVMQNPRHLVRRRGQEARLRCSPMKGHSHVYWYRQLPEEGLKFMVYLQKENIIDESGMPKERFSAEFPKEGPSILRIQQVVRGDSAAYFCASSPTSGSLWGETQYFGPGTRLLVL.

Points on this clonotype: Just one base apart from a much larger clone, this may be a read error. The gene calls are TRBV7-6 and TRBJ1-5; no clear D. The V gene's germline CDR1 is SGHVS and CDR2 FNYEAQ. This CDR3 contains 12 residues. The CDR3 nucleotides read TGTGCCAGCAGCCCCGGGAATCAGCCCCAGCGTTTT. This sequence encodes CASSPGNQPQRF.

This clonotype was seen at least ten times. A read error may account for a junction end that differs from germline. This sequence joins TRBV6-1 and TRBJ1-1, with 12 bases that match TRBD1. Germline CDR1 is MNHNS and CDR2 is SASEGT. This CDR3 spans 13 amino acids. The CDR3 reads CGTGGELDTEAFF. The DNA of the CDR3 is TGCGGGACAGGGGGCGAGTTGGACACTGAAGCTTTCTTT.

To note about this clonotype: A much larger clone differs by one base, so this may be a read error. The chain carries TRBV9 and TRBJ1-1; D might be TRBD1 (5 bases). CDR1 is SGDLS, CDR2 YYNGEE, per germline. There are 13 residues in the CDR3. Written as DNA, the CDR3 is TGTGCCAGCAGCATCGGCGGGGGGACTGGAGCTTTCTTT. Protein sequence: CASSIGGGTGAFF. The whole variable domain, filled in from reference TRBV9 and TRBJ1-1, reads DSGVTQTPKHLITATGQRVTLRCSPRSGDLSVYWYQQSLDQGLQFLIQYYNGEERAKGNILERFSAQQFPDLHSELNLSSLELGDSALYFCASSIGGGTGAFFGQGTRLTVV.